The 21 T cell receptor beta chains presented below share a single source sample, sequenced in a study of blood T cell repertoires in COVID-19. Clones were read by immunoSEQ multiplex PCR, and TCRdb kept only the in-frame ones, dropping some. The sample consists of around 52,000 clones, about nine tenths of them appearing once. The sample taken for sequencing was peripheral blood. These receptors all stem from a woman older than 75 with COVID-19, enrolled during active disease.

The chain joins TRBV15 to TRBJ1-1, with 7 bases lining up with TRBD1. The germline V gene encodes CDR1 LNHNV and CDR2 YYDKDF (reference sequence). The CDR3 contains 16 residues. V trimming: 7 bases; J trimming: 3 bases; junction bases outside the gene matches: 14. This CDR3 reads CATTQGDFAWDTEAFF. The CDR3 region has the DNA TGTGCCACCACTCAGGGGGACTTCGCGTGGGACACTGAAGCTTTCTTT.

The rearrangement links TRBV7-9 to TRBJ1-2; TRBD1 aligns across 7 bases. CDR3 length: 15 amino acids. Germline-derived CDR1 and CDR2 are SEHNR and FQNEAQ (reference sequence). V shed 0 bases and J 3 bases; nucleotides not matched to a gene: 4. As DNA, the CDR3 is TGTGCCAGCAGCTTAGCCGGGACAGAAGACTATGGCTACACCTTC. Its protein product is CASSLAGTEDYGYTF.

The chain has TRBV5-5 and TRBJ1-2; 7 bases line up with TRBD1. The CDR3 has 13 residues. The germline V gene has CDR1 SGHKS and CDR2 YYEKEE (reference sequence). V gave up 3 bases and J gave up 3 bases; unmatched junction bases: 2. CDR3: CASSWDRHYGYTF. CDR3 bases: TGTGCCAGCAGCTGGGACAGACACTATGGCTACACCTTC.

V is TRBV18 and J is TRBJ1-1; the match to TRBD1 covers 8 bases. The CDR3 is made up of 13 amino acids. Germline V gene data show CDR1 as KGHSH and CDR2 as LQKENI. The V and J ends lost 5 bases and 8 bases, in that order; junction bases with no gene match: 7. The DNA for the CDR3 is TGTGCCAGCTCAACCGACAGGGGATCGGAAGCTTTCTTT. This encodes CASSTDRGSEAFF.

The chain has TRBV6-1 and TRBJ2-7; TRBD1 might be the D (6 bases). This CDR3 is 13 amino acids long. Germline V gives CDR1 MNHNS, CDR2 SASEGT. Trimming took 2 bases from V and 4 from J, leaving 9 bases between them. The CDR3 nucleotides are TGTGCCAGCAGTGAACAAAGGGGGTACGAGCAGTACTTC. It is translated as CASSEQRGYEQYF.

The chain uses TRBV2 and TRBJ1-1; TRBD1 might be the D (6 bases). With 7 bases removed from V and 1 base from J, the gap between germline ends came to 10 bases. Germline V lookup: CDR1 SNHLY, CDR2 FYNNEI. The CDR3 totals 13 residues. The CDR3, as DNA: TGTGCCAGCAACCGGGACAAGAACACTGAAGCTTTCTTT. It is translated as CASNRDKNTEAFF.

The rearrangement links TRBV9 to TRBJ1-2; 7 bases align to TRBD1. The CDR3 loop spans 16 amino acids. Germline trimming cut 3 bases from V and 0 bases from J; bases unmatched to any gene: 8. Germline CDR1 is SGDLS and CDR2 is YYNGEE. CDR3 protein: CASSGAGQISNYGYTF. In DNA form, the CDR3 reads TGTGCCAGCAGCGGTGCGGGACAGATCTCTAACTATGGCTACACCTTC. Full variable domain (rest looked up from reference TRBV9 and TRBJ1-2): DSGVTQTPKHLITATGQRVTLRCSPRSGDLSVYWYQQSLDQGLQFLIQYYNGEERAKGNILERFSAQQFPDLHSELNLSSLELGDSALYFCASSGAGQISNYGYTFGSGTRLTVV.

The rearrangement links TRBV5-1 to TRBJ1-1, with a tentative D call TRBD1 (5 bases). There are 13 residues in the CDR3. The germline V gene has CDR1 SGHRS and CDR2 YFSETQ. V was pared by 0 bases and J by 4 bases, with 7 bases between. The CDR3 DNA follows: TGCGCCAGCAGCTTGGACGGGGGCACTGAAGCTTTCTTT. Translation: CASSLDGGTEAFF.

DNA of the CDR3: TGTGCCTGGAGTATTGCGGGGGGTAACAATGAGCAGTTCTTC. Amino acids: CAWSIAGGNNEQFF. The chain carries TRBV30 and TRBJ2-1, with TRBD2 identical over 8 bases. This CDR3 region has 14 residues. Germline V gene data show CDR1 as GTSNPN and CDR2 as SVGIG (reference sequence). V lost 2 bases, J lost 5 bases, and 5 bases stayed unmatched.

This chain joins TRBV10-3 and TRBJ2-2; tentatively, D is TRBD1 (6 bases). Trimming removed 11 bases from V and 4 bases from J, with 14 bases in between. The CDR3 covers 13 residues. Germline V CDR1 and CDR2: ENHRY, SYGVKD. CDR3 sequence: CASTGMVTGELFF. CDR3 DNA: TGTGCCTCAACAGGGATGGTCACCGGGGAGCTGTTTTTT.

J is TRBJ2-1 and V is TRBV10-3; TRBD2 aligns across 10 bases. The J segment lost 7 bases and the V segment lost 4 bases, leaving 10 bases of the junction unmatched. This CDR3 is 16 amino acids long. Looked up from germline, CDR1 is ENHRY and CDR2 is SYGVKD. CDR3 region: CAISGFSGGPMNEQFF. The CDR3 DNA sequence: TGTGCCATCAGTGGATTTAGCGGGGGGCCCATGAATGAGCAGTTCTTC.

The chain couples TRBV30 to TRBJ1-1, with 7 bases fitting TRBD1. CDR1 is GTSNPN, CDR2 SVGIG, per germline (reference sequence). This CDR3 has 16 amino acids. The J segment lost 3 bases and the V segment lost 2 bases, leaving 12 bases of the junction unmatched. CDR3 DNA sequence: TGTGCCTGGAGTAGCAAGGGGGCTGGTAAGGACACTGAAGCTTTCTTT. Protein sequence: CAWSSKGAGKDTEAFF.

This chain connects TRBV7-6 to TRBJ2-3; 16 bases are a match to TRBD2. The germline V gene has CDR1 SGHVS and CDR2 FNYEAQ. The V and J ends lost 5 bases and 3 bases, in that order; junction bases with no gene match: 5. The CDR3 contains 17 residues. The CDR3 here is CASSPEGLAGGTDTQYF. DNA of the CDR3: TGTGCCAGCAGCCCAGAGGGACTAGCGGGGGGGACAGATACGCAGTATTTT.

The rearrangement links TRBV29-1 to TRBJ1-3; 7 bases are shared with TRBD1. CDR1 SQVTM and CDR2 ANQGSEA come from the germline V gene. The ends lost 4 bases at V and 2 bases at J; junction bases unmatched: 2. The CDR3 extends over 13 amino acids. CDR3 amino acids: CSVVTGAGNTIYF. CDR3 bases: TGCAGCGTTGTAACAGGGGCTGGAAACACCATATATTTT.

The chain recombines TRBV7-2 with TRBJ2-1, with a weak D call TRBD1 (5 bases). Germline V lookup: CDR1 SGHTA, CDR2 FQGNSA. This CDR3 is 12 amino acids long. V lost 5 bases, J lost 4 bases, and 6 bases lay in between. CDR3 DNA sequence: TGTGCCAGCAGCCGACAGTACAATGAGCAGTTCTTC. This sequence encodes CASSRQYNEQFF.

This chain connects TRBV2 to TRBJ2-1, with 10 bases that match TRBD2. Germline V gene lookup returns CDR1 SNHLY and CDR2 FYNNEI. J lost 5 bases, V lost 6 bases, and 7 bases had no gene match. The CDR3 has 15 residues. The CDR3 is CASSTTSGENNEQFF. The CDR3 DNA reads as TGTGCCAGCAGCACAACTAGCGGGGAGAACAATGAGCAGTTCTTC.

The gene calls are TRBV6-5 and TRBJ1-3, with TRBD1 matching over 10 bases. Germline V lookup: CDR1 MNHEY, CDR2 SVGAGI. V shed 7 bases, J shed 4 bases, and the junction held 7 bases outside the gene matches. CDR3 length equals 15 residues. CDR3 coding DNA: TGTGCCAGCATCCAAAGGGGACAGGGGGGAAACACCATATATTTT. Translation: CASIQRGQGGNTIYF.

This clone has more than one count but fewer than ten. The chain recombines TRBV19 with TRBJ1-3; possible D gene TRBD1, 6 bases. Trimming removed 6 bases from V and 4 bases from J, with 16 bases in between. CDR3 length equals 15 residues. Germline CDR1 and CDR2: LNHDA and SQIVND (reference sequence). In nucleotides, the CDR3 is TGTGCCAGTAGCTGGACAGCCATGGAGGGAAACACCATATATTTT. It is translated as CASSWTAMEGNTIYF.

This clone was counted a single time. The genes are TRBV3-1 (or the pseudogene TRBV3-2) and TRBJ1-1, with D unclear. Trimming removed 4 bases at V and 1 base at J, with 10 bases between. There are 14 residues in the CDR3. CDR1 and CDR2 from the germline V gene are LGHDT and YNNKEL (reference sequence). The CDR3 DNA is TGTGCCAGCAGCCGAATGACGGGGAACACTGAAGCTTTCTTT. This encodes CASSRMTGNTEAFF.

This rearrangement joins TRBV6-5 to TRBJ2-3; weak D call: TRBD1 (6 bases). The V end was cut by 7 bases, the J end by 5 bases, with 16 bases between. In germline, CDR1 is MNHEY, CDR2 SVGAGI. The CDR3 length is 14 residues. The CDR3 protein is CASNRRGGGDTQYF. For the CDR3, the DNA is TGTGCCAGCAATAGGAGAGGGGGTGGAGATACGCAGTATTTT.

The V and J genes are TRBV3-1 (or the pseudogene TRBV3-2) and TRBJ2-3; D remains ambiguous. The CDR3 consists of 12 residues. Germline V gives CDR1 LGHDT, CDR2 YNNKEL (reference sequence). Between the trimmed V and J ends, which lost 0 bases and 6 bases, there was a span of 4 bases. CDR3 sequence: CASSQERDTQYF. The CDR3 DNA reads as TGTGCCAGCAGCCAAGAGCGCGATACGCAGTATTTT.